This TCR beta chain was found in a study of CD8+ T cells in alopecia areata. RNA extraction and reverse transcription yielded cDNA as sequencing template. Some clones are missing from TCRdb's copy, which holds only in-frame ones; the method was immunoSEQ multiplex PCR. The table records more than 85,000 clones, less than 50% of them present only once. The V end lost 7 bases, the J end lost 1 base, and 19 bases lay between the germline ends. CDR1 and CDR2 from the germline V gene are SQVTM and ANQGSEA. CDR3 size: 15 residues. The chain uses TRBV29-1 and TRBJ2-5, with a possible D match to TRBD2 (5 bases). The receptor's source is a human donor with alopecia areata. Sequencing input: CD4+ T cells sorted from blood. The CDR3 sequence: CSDAPGNLGQETQYF. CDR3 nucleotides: TGCAGCGACGCTCCGGGAAACTTGGGCCAAGAGACCCAGTACTTC.